This T cell receptor beta chain is from a study of cytomegalovirus exposure and HLA in healthy donors. Amplification used 60 Vbeta primers and 13 Jbeta primers. TCRdb's copy holds only in-frame clones and misses some; the assay was immunoSEQ multiplex PCR. The repertoire consists of about 64,000 clones, with approximately 70% occurring once and the leading ten covering around 15%. The germline gives CDR1 LNHDA, CDR2 SQIVND (reference sequence). The CDR3 sequence is 16 residues long. The V gene end was trimmed by 7 bases and the J gene end by 0 bases; junction bases not matched to a gene: 9. Material: PBMCs. This chain joins TRBV19 and TRBJ1-5; TRBD1 matches at 7 bases. The receptor was derived from a male donor in good health and CMV-seropositive. CDR3 residues: CASTRTGLFSNQPQHF. CDR3 DNA sequence: TGTGCCAGTACCCGGACAGGCCTCTTTAGCAATCAGCCCCAGCATTTT.